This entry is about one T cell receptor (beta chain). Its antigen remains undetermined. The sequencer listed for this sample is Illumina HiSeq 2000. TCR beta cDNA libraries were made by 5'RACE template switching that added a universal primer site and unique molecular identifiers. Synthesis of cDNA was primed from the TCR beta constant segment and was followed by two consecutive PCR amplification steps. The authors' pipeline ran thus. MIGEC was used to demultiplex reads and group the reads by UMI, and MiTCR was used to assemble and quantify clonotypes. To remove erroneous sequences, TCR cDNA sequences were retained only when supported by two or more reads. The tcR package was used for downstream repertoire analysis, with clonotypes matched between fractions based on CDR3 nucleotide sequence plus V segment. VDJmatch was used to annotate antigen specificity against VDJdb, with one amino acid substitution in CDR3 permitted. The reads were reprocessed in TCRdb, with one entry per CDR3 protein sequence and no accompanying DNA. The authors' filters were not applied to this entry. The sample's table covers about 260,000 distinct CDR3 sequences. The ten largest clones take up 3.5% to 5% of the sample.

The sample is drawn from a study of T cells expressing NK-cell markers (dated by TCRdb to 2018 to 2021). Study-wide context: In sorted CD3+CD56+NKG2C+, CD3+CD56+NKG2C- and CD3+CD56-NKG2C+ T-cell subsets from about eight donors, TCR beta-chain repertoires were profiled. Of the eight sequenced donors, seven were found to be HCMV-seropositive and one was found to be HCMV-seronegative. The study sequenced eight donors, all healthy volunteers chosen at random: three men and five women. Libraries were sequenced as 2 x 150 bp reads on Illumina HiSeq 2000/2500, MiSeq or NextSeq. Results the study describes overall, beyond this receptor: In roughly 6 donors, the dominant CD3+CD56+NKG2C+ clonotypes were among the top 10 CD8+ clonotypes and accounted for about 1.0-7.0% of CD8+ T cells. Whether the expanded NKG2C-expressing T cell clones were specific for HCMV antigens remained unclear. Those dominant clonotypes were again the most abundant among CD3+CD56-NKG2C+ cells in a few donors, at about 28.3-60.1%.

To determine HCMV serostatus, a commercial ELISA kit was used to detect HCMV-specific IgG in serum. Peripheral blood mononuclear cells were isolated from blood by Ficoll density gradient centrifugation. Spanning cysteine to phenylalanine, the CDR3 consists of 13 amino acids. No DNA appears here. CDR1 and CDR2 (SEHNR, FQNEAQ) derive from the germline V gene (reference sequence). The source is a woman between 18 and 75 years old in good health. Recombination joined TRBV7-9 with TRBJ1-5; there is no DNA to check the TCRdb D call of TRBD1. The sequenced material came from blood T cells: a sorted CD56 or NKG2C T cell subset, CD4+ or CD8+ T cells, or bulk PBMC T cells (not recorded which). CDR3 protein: CASSLKSGMPQHF.